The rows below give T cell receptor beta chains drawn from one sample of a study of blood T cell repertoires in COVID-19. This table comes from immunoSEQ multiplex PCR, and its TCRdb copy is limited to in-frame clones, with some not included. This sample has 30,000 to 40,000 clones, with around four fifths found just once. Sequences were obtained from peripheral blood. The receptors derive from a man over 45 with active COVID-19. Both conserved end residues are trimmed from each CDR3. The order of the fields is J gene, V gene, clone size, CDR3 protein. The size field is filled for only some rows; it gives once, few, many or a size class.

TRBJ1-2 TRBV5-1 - ASSFLVNQGSNYGYT
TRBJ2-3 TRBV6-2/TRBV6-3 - ASSYGASGGIGQY
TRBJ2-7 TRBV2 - ASKKTSLPYEQY
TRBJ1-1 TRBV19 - ASSEGGRTEAF
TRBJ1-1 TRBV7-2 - ASSPVSRGTEAF
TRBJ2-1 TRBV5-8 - ASSRDLTYNEQF
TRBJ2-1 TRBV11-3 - ASSRLAEEPYNEQF
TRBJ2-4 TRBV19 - ASSIVGTSGGIQY
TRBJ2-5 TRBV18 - ASSPGRETQY
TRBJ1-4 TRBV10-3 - AISRTAGVNEKLF
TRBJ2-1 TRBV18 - ASSPDRYNEQF
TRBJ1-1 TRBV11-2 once ASSLGLGLGTEAF
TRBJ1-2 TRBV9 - ASSVDTGGYNYGYT
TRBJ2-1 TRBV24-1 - ATADQGHGRGDEQF
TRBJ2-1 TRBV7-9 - ASSLTQRSDNEQF
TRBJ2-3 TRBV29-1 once SVVTSGGTQY
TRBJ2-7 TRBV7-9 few ASSLIREQY
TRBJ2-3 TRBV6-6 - ASSYPGADTQY
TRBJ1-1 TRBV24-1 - ATRDSYDTEAF
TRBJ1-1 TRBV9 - ASSVVTGGTEAF
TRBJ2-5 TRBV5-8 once ASSLIGGHGTQY
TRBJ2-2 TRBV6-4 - ASSQEHTGELF
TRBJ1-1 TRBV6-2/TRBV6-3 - ASSLGHPGTEAF